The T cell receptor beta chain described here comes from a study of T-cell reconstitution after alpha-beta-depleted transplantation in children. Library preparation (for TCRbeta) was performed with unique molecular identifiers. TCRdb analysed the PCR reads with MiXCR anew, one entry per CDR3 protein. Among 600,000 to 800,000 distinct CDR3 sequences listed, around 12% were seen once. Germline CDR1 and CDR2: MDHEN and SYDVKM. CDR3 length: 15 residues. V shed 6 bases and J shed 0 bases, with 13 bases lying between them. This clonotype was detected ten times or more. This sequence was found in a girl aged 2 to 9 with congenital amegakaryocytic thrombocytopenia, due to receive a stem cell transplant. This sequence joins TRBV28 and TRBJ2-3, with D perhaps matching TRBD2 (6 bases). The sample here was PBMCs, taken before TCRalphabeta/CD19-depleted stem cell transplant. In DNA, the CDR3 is TGTGCCAGCAGCCTAGACGGGGGAAGCACAGATACGCAGTATTTT. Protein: CASSLDGGSTDTQYF. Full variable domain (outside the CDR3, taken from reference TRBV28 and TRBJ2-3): DVKVTQSSRYLVKRTGEKVFLECVQDMDHENMFWYRQDPGLGLRLIYFSYDVKMKEKGDIPEGYSVSREKKERFSLILESASTNQTSMYLCASSLDGGSTDTQYFGPGTRLTVL.